This is a list of T cell receptor beta chains from one sample in a study of blood T cell repertoires in COVID-19. Sequenced by immunoSEQ multiplex PCR; TCRdb stores in-frame clones only, minus some. The sample has 300,000 to 400,000 clones; 87% are singletons. Specimen: peripheral blood. The receptors stem from a man younger than 45 with COVID-19, enrolled during active disease. CDR3s include the opening cysteine and the closing phenylalanine or tryptophan. The D gene is left open where the match is weak. The size field is filled for only some rows; it gives once, few, many or a size class.

cdr3_nt: TGTGCCAGCAGTTACGCCTTCGGGTTCACCTACGAGCAGTACTTC
cdr3_aa: CASSYAFGFTYEQYF
d_call: NA
v_call: TRBV6-5
j_call: TRBJ2-7
clone_size: NA

cdr3_nt: TGTGCCAGCAGCCGACAGGTGACCTACGAGCAGTACTTC
cdr3_aa: CASSRQVTYEQYF
d_call: NA
v_call: TRBV28
j_call: TRBJ2-7
clone_size: NA

cdr3_nt: TGTGCCAGCAGTGAGCAGGACAGAGGGTGGCAGTTCTTC
cdr3_aa: CASSEQDRGWQFF
d_call: NA
v_call: TRBV25-1
j_call: TRBJ2-1
clone_size: NA

cdr3_nt: TGTGCCACCAGTGATTTGACGGGGAACACAGATACGCAGTATTTT
cdr3_aa: CATSDLTGNTDTQYF
d_call: NA
v_call: TRBV24-1
j_call: TRBJ2-3
clone_size: NA

cdr3_nt: TGTGCCAGCAGCCCCCTGGGCCGTCGCAGGGCAGCCTACGAGCAGTACTTC
cdr3_aa: CASSPLGRRRAAYEQYF
d_call: NA
v_call: TRBV11-2
j_call: TRBJ2-7
clone_size: NA

cdr3_nt: TGTGCCAGCAGTTACCTTGACAGGGGGCAAGGACAGTACTTC
cdr3_aa: CASSYLDRGQGQYF
d_call: TRBD1
v_call: TRBV6-2/TRBV6-3
j_call: TRBJ2-7
clone_size: NA

cdr3_nt: TGTGCCAGCAGTGACCATACTAGCGGGGGGCCCCCCGCCTACAATGAGCAGTTCTTC
cdr3_aa: CASSDHTSGGPPAYNEQFF
d_call: TRBD2
v_call: TRBV6-1
j_call: TRBJ2-1
clone_size: once

cdr3_nt: TGTGCCAGCAGCTTACTTGGACTAGCGGACTACGAGCAGTACTTC
cdr3_aa: CASSLLGLADYEQYF
d_call: TRBD2
v_call: TRBV7-2
j_call: TRBJ2-7
clone_size: once

cdr3_nt: TGTGCCAGCAGAACACAGCCTTTTCGGGGCTACACCTTC
cdr3_aa: CASRTQPFRGYTF
d_call: NA
v_call: TRBV28
j_call: TRBJ1-2
clone_size: NA

cdr3_nt: TGTGCCATCAGTGTGTCAGGGGGTTTTGACACTGAAGCTTTCTTT
cdr3_aa: CAISVSGGFDTEAFF
d_call: TRBD1
v_call: TRBV10-3
j_call: TRBJ1-1
clone_size: NA

cdr3_nt: TGTGCCAGCTCACGAGCTCTGAACACTGAAGCTTTCTTT
cdr3_aa: CASSRALNTEAFF
d_call: NA
v_call: TRBV18
j_call: TRBJ1-1
clone_size: NA

cdr3_nt: TGTGCCAGCGGACAAACCGGCGCGCAGTACTTC
cdr3_aa: CASGQTGAQYF
d_call: NA
v_call: TRBV27
j_call: TRBJ2-7
clone_size: few

cdr3_nt: TGTGCCAGCAGCGCGGGACTTGGGAATGGCTACACCTTC
cdr3_aa: CASSAGLGNGYTF
d_call: NA
v_call: TRBV9
j_call: TRBJ1-2
clone_size: NA

cdr3_nt: TGTGCCAGCAGTTCCCAGCGGGGGGGGTCCCAAAACATTCAGTACTTC
cdr3_aa: CASSSQRGGSQNIQYF
d_call: TRBD2
v_call: TRBV27
j_call: TRBJ2-4
clone_size: once

cdr3_nt: TGTGCCAGCAGCTTAAGCCGGCTAGCCCTCAACACCGGGGAGCTGTTTTTT
cdr3_aa: CASSLSRLALNTGELFF
d_call: NA
v_call: TRBV7-3
j_call: TRBJ2-2
clone_size: few

cdr3_nt: TGTGCCAGTAGTCCACGTCTGAGGGAGACCCAGTACTTC
cdr3_aa: CASSPRLRETQYF
d_call: NA
v_call: TRBV19
j_call: TRBJ2-5
clone_size: NA

cdr3_nt: TGTGCCAGCACCGATTCGGACAGGGCCTATGGCTACACCTTC
cdr3_aa: CASTDSDRAYGYTF
d_call: TRBD1
v_call: TRBV6-5
j_call: TRBJ1-2
clone_size: NA

cdr3_nt: TGTGCCAGCAGCCAAGATAGCCTACACCCCTGGGACAGCCTTTTCTCTGGAAACACCATATATTTT
cdr3_aa: CASSQDSLHPWDSLFSGNTIYF
d_call: TRBD1
v_call: TRBV14
j_call: TRBJ1-3
clone_size: few

cdr3_nt: TGCGCCAGCAGCCAAGATCCGCAGTTCTCTGGGGCCAACGTCCTGACTTTC
cdr3_aa: CASSQDPQFSGANVLTF
d_call: NA
v_call: TRBV4-3
j_call: TRBJ2-6
clone_size: NA

cdr3_nt: TGTGCCAGCAGTGAACTAGCGGGAGGGAATGAGCAGTTCTTC
cdr3_aa: CASSELAGGNEQFF
d_call: TRBD2
v_call: TRBV6-4
j_call: TRBJ2-1
clone_size: NA

cdr3_nt: TGTGCCAGCAGTTGGGCGGGAGGTTCTTCGGACGAGCAGTACTTC
cdr3_aa: CASSWAGGSSDEQYF
d_call: TRBD2
v_call: TRBV27
j_call: TRBJ2-7
clone_size: NA

cdr3_nt: TGTGCCAGCAGCTTAGGGACAGGGAGGGATGAGCAGTTCTTC
cdr3_aa: CASSLGTGRDEQFF
d_call: NA
v_call: TRBV11-1
j_call: TRBJ2-1
clone_size: once

cdr3_nt: TGCAGCGTTGAAACAGGTAGCTCCTACGAGCAGTACTTC
cdr3_aa: CSVETGSSYEQYF
d_call: NA
v_call: TRBV29-1
j_call: TRBJ2-7
clone_size: NA

cdr3_nt: TGTGCCAGCCGAGTTAGATCAGAGACCCAGTACTTC
cdr3_aa: CASRVRSETQYF
d_call: NA
v_call: TRBV3-1/TRBV3-2
j_call: TRBJ2-5
clone_size: NA